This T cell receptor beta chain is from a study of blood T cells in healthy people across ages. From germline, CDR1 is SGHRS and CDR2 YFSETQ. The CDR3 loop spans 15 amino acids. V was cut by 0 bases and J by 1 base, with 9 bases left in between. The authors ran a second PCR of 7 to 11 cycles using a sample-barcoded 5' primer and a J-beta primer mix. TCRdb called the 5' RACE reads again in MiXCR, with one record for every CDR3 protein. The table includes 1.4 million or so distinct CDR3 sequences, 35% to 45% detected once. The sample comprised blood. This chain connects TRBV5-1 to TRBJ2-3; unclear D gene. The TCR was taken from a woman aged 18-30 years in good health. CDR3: CASSLASSGTDTQYF. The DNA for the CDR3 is TGCGCCAGCAGCTTGGCGAGTTCGGGCACAGATACGCAGTATTTT.